This TCR beta chain was identified during a study of blood T cell repertoires in COVID-19. Study overall: COVID-19 samples from acute and convalescent phases originated in the United States, Italy and Spain. Sources were T cells, B-cell-depleted T cells, or PBMCs; the material itself was cDNA or gDNA.

Enrolled during active infection, Seattle patients were then followed longitudinally. The V gene lost 0 bases and the J gene lost 4 bases, with 10 bases spanning the gap. The CDR3 runs 15 residues. In germline, CDR1 is SGHVS, CDR2 FQNEAQ. Per the original data handling: Scientists estimated how many nucleated cells there were by amplifying reference gene primers. TCRdb's copy holds only in-frame clones and misses some; the assay was immunoSEQ multiplex PCR. V and J calls and clone size are as listed in that table; D and trimming were resolved from the DNA. The sample holds approximately 29,000 clones, 85% to 95% seen once.

The rearrangement links TRBV7-8 to TRBJ1-5; a possible D gene is TRBD1 (5 bases). The specimen sequenced was peripheral blood. The sequence came from a woman in her seventies with COVID-19, enrolled during active disease. CDR3 in amino acids: CASSLARQMNQPQHF. Here the CDR3 DNA reads TGTGCCAGCAGCTTAGCAAGACAGATGAATCAGCCCCAGCATTTT.